This TCR beta chain appears in the sequencing data of a study of cytomegalovirus exposure and HLA in healthy donors. Produced via immunoSEQ multiplex PCR; TCRdb's table is partial and in-frame only. The repertoire includes under 85,000 clones, around 94% of them detected once, and 3.3% sits in the top ten. The specimen sequenced was PBMCs. This TCR was sampled from a woman aged 18-29 years in good health and CMV-seropositive.

This CDR3 is CASSLADRSGGNIYEQYF. The DNA for the CDR3 is TGTGCCAGCAGCTTAGCGGATAGGAGCGGGGGGAACATCTACGAGCAGTACTTC. The chain has TRBV7-6 and TRBJ2-7; 9 bases are a match to TRBD2. The CDR3 length is 18 residues. V lost 0 bases, J lost 3 bases, and 12 bases stayed unmatched. Germline-derived CDR1 and CDR2 are SGHVS and FNYEAQ.